One and the same sample provided the 21 T cell receptor beta chains below, sequenced in a study of T cells in Graves' hyperthyroidism and ophthalmopathy (dated by TCRdb to between 2017 and 2020). Receptor libraries were prepared by multiplex PCR. Sequencing was performed on an Illumina HiSeq 2000. TCR beta CDR3 regions were amplified from RNA transcripts. The first round of RT-PCR for the TCR CDR3 was performed with the HTBI primer set and the Qiagen OneStep RT-PCR kit. The raw public data were reprocessed by TCRdb itself: fastp quality trimming at Q25, MiXCR clonotype calling, in-frame beta chains only. CDR3 protein sequences are deduplicated, and each keeps its most common genes and DNA. For this sample there are fewer than 250,000 distinct CDR3 sequences; approximately 17% appear just once. The ten largest clones represent approximately 46% of the sample. Material: blood. All receptors come from a man in his fifties or sixties with Graves' hyperthyroidism.

Many counts were recorded for this clonotype. This chain joins TRBV11-2 and TRBJ2-1, with TRBD1 matching 12 bases. The trim removed 4 bases at V and 10 bases at J, leaving 11 bases unmatched. The CDR3 is made up of 16 amino acids. Germline loops: CDR1 SGHAT, CDR2 FQNNGV. The CDR3 DNA sequence: TGTGCCAGCAGCTCCCCTAGGGGGACAGGGGGCAGGGAGCAGTTCTTC. Translation: CASSSPRGTGGREQFF.

The chain is built from TRBV5-5 and TRBJ2-3, with D possibly being TRBD2 (6 bases). This CDR3 is built from 15 residues. The ends were cut back, 0 bases at V and 9 bases at J, with 17 bases in the middle. Germline V gives CDR1 SGHKS, CDR2 YYEKEE (reference sequence). The CDR3 sequence: CASSLAGTGDFTQYF. As DNA, the CDR3 is TGTGCCAGCAGCTTGGCCGGGACTGGAGATTTCACGCAGTATTTT.

This clonotype has only a few counts. V usage is TRBV5-1 and J usage is TRBJ2-1; D not resolved. The CDR3 runs to 13 residues. V gave up 3 bases and J gave up 7 bases, with 11 bases separating them. Per germline, CDR1 SGHRS and CDR2 YFSETQ. In nucleotides, the CDR3 is TGCGCCAGCAGCTCCGATAGATGGAATGAGCAGTTCTTC. Translating gives CASSSDRWNEQFF.

The chain uses TRBV10-3 and TRBJ1-5; no reliable D call. V was pared by 0 bases and J by 5 bases, with 2 bases between. Germline-derived CDR1 and CDR2 are ENHRY and SYGVKD. The CDR3 spans 12 residues. Here the CDR3 reads CAISESHQPQHF. As DNA, the CDR3 is TGTGCCATCAGTGAGTCCCATCAGCCCCAGCATTTT.

The sample holds many counts of this clonotype. The V and J genes are TRBV6-2 or TRBV6-3 and TRBJ1-1; D perhaps matches TRBD1 (5 bases). The CDR3 is 14 residues long. Between the trimmed V and J ends, which lost 4 bases and 5 bases, there was a span of 14 bases. Germline CDR1 reads MNHEY; CDR2 reads SVGEGT. The CDR3 region is CASSSRGWGTEAFF. CDR3 bases: TGTGCCAGCAGTTCACGGGGTTGGGGGACTGAAGCTTTCTTT.

The V call is TRBV6-2 or TRBV6-3, the J call TRBJ2-5; a weak D match, TRBD1 (6 bases). Germline V gene sequence: CDR1 MNHEY, CDR2 SVGEGT. Between the trimmed V and J ends, which lost 8 bases and 4 bases, there was a span of 14 bases. CDR3 size: 13 residues. CDR3 sequence (DNA): TGTGCCAGCTGGGGGCAGCTGGGAGAGACCCAGTACTTC. This encodes CASWGQLGETQYF.

The chain uses TRBV11-3 and TRBJ2-2; possibly TRBD2 for D (6 bases). The V gene's germline CDR1 is SGHNT and CDR2 YENEEA. This CDR3 comprises 15 residues. The V end lost 10 bases, the J end lost 4 bases, and 19 bases lay between the germline ends. The DNA for the CDR3 is TGTGCCACCTCCTCTCGGGAGTTGAGCACCGGGGAGCTGTTTTTT. Its protein product is CATSSRELSTGELFF.

This clonotype was picked up many times. V gene TRBV15 combines with J gene TRBJ2-3, with 10 bases aligning to TRBD2. Trimming removed 3 bases from V and 3 bases from J; junction bases left unmatched: 3. The length of the CDR3 is 15 residues. The germline CDR1 and CDR2 sequences are LNHNV and YYDKDF (reference sequence). CDR3 sequence: CATSRLAGATDTQYF. In DNA, the CDR3 is TGTGCCACCAGCAGGCTAGCGGGAGCGACAGATACGCAGTATTTT.

The table lists this clonotype with a few counts. The chain uses TRBV30 and TRBJ2-3, with D perhaps assigned TRBD1 or TRBD2 (5 bases each). In germline, CDR1 is GTSNPN, CDR2 SVGIG (reference sequence). CDR3 length: 15 amino acids. V gave up 2 bases and J gave up 4 bases, with 16 bases separating them. CDR3 in DNA: TGTGCCTGGAGTTACCAGGGAGTAAGTCCAGATACGCAGTATTTT. Amino acid sequence: CAWSYQGVSPDTQYF.

This clonotype was seen only a few times. This chain uses TRBV4-1 with TRBJ2-2; D may correspond to TRBD1 or TRBD2 (5 bases each). Looked up from germline, CDR1 is MGHRA and CDR2 is YSYEKL. The CDR3 has 15 residues. Trimming pared 7 bases from V and 1 base from J, leaving 13 bases between. The CDR3 protein is CASNTGRMNTGELFF. For the CDR3, the DNA is TGCGCCAGCAACACGGGACGGATGAACACCGGGGAGCTGTTTTTT.

This clonotype was picked up many times. The chain carries TRBV28 and TRBJ1-2; TRBD1 aligns across 11 bases. CDR3 length equals 16 residues. J gave up 3 bases and V 5 bases, and 8 bases lay outside the gene matches. Germline V lookup: CDR1 MDHEN, CDR2 SYDVKM. CDR3 sequence: CASSGQGARGYYGYTF. In DNA, the CDR3 is TGTGCCAGCAGTGGACAGGGGGCGCGGGGGTACTATGGCTACACCTTC.

This rearrangement joins TRBV28 to TRBJ2-7, with 8 nucleotides matching TRBD2. V lost 2 bases, J lost 4 bases, and 4 bases stayed unmatched. Germline CDR1 reads MDHEN; CDR2 reads SYDVKM. The CDR3 is made up of 14 amino acids. The CDR3 loop reads CASSLSGREYEQYF. The CDR3 coding sequence is TGTGCCAGCAGTTTAAGCGGGAGAGAATACGAGCAGTACTTC.

This clonotype occurred a few times. The chain carries TRBV4-1 and TRBJ2-1; 9 bases line up with TRBD2. Per germline, CDR1 MGHRA and CDR2 YSYEKL. The junction had 10 bases not matched to a gene; V was cut back by 3 bases and J by 10 bases. CDR3 length: 15 residues. The CDR3 is CASSQPIAGVWEQFF. Here the CDR3 DNA reads TGCGCCAGCAGCCAGCCAATAGCGGGAGTCTGGGAGCAGTTCTTC.

This clonotype was seen a handful of times. In DNA, the CDR3 is TGTGCCACCAGCAGAGAGCAATTCAATGAGCAGTTCTTC. It translates to CATSREQFNEQFF. V usage is TRBV15 and J usage is TRBJ2-1; D is undetermined. Deletions cut 0 bases from V and 6 bases from J, with 6 bases between. The CDR3 loop spans 13 amino acids. Germline CDR1 and CDR2: LNHNV and YYDKDF (reference sequence).

The chain recombines TRBV29-1 with TRBJ2-3; D perhaps matches TRBD1 (6 bases). V shed 3 bases and J shed 2 bases, with 18 bases lying between them. The CDR3 contains 16 residues. CDR1 is SQVTM, CDR2 ANQGSEA, per germline. The CDR3 region has the DNA TGCAGCGTTGATTTACCAGGACAGACGAACACAGATACGCAGTATTTT. Translated, it gives CSVDLPGQTNTDTQYF.

The chain couples TRBV10-3 to TRBJ2-1; D is unclear. The V gene's germline CDR1 is ENHRY and CDR2 SYGVKD. V was pared by 2 bases and J by 7 bases, with 18 bases between. The CDR3 totals 16 residues. CDR3 sequence: CAISEGFGYDRNEQFF. CDR3 nucleotides: TGTGCCATCAGTGAGGGTTTTGGTTACGATCGAAATGAGCAGTTCTTC.

At least ten counts were recorded for this clonotype. The rearrangement joins TRBV6-1 to TRBJ2-1; D not resolved. Looked up from germline, CDR1 is MNHNS and CDR2 is SASEGT. Trimming took off 6 bases at V and 5 bases at J, with 11 bases between the two ends. This CDR3 contains 13 residues. This CDR3 is CASSVDPDNEQFF. DNA for the CDR3: TGTGCCAGCAGCGTAGACCCCGACAATGAGCAGTTCTTC.

Many counts were recorded for this clonotype. The chain carries TRBV3-1 and TRBJ2-7; D not certain. The CDR3 runs to 11 residues. Germline values: CDR1 LGHDT, CDR2 YNNKEL (reference sequence). Trimming removed 4 bases from V and 6 bases from J, with 7 bases in between. The CDR3 sequence: CASSRAGEQYF. The CDR3, as DNA: TGTGCCAGCAGCCGGGCAGGCGAGCAGTACTTC.

The gene calls are TRBV7-2 and TRBJ2-1; a weak D match, TRBD1 (8 bases). The germline gives CDR1 SGHTA, CDR2 FQGNSA. V dropped 5 bases and J dropped 8 bases, with 19 bases sitting between them. The CDR3 consists of 15 residues. The CDR3 DNA is TGTGCCAGCAGCCCCGAAGGACAGGGAGGGGATGAGCAGTTCTTC. The encoded protein is CASSPEGQGGDEQFF. Variable domain in full (rest from reference TRBV7-2 and TRBJ2-1): GAGVSQSPSNKVTEKGKDVELRCDPISGHTALYWYRQSLGQGLEFLIYFQGNSAPDKSGLPSDRFSAERTGGSVSTLTIQRTQQEDSAVYLCASSPEGQGGDEQFFGPGTRLTVL.

The sample holds a few counts of this clonotype. J is TRBJ1-1 and V is TRBV2; D might be TRBD1 (6 bases). This CDR3 contains 14 residues. Trimming cost V 4 bases and J 2 bases, with 11 bases left between them. The germline CDR1 and CDR2 sequences are SNHLY and FYNNEI. CDR3 DNA: TGTGCCAGCAGTGTCCCAGGGGAAAACACTGAAGCTTTCTTT. Translating gives CASSVPGENTEAFF.

The table lists this clonotype with many counts. The gene calls are TRBV11-2 and TRBJ2-7; TRBD2 aligns across 13 bases. Germline V lookup: CDR1 SGHAT, CDR2 FQNNGV. The CDR3 loop spans 15 amino acids. Trimming at V came to 5 bases and at J to 3 bases, leaving 4 bases not matched to a gene. The CDR3 here is CASSPGLAGDYEQYF. The CDR3 nucleotides are TGTGCCAGCAGCCCCGGACTAGCGGGAGACTACGAGCAGTACTTC.